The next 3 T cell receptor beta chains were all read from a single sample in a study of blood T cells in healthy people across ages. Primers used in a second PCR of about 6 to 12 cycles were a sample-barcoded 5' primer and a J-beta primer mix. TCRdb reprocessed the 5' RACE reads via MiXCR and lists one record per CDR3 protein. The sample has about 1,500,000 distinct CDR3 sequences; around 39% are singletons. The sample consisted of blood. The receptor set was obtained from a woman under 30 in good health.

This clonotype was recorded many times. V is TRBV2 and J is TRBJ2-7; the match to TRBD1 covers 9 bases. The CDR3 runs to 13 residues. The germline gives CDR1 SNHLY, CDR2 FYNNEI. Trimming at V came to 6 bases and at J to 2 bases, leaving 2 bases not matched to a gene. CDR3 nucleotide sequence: TGTGCCAGCAGGACAGGGGGGGCCTACGAGCAGTACTTC. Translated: CASRTGGAYEQYF.

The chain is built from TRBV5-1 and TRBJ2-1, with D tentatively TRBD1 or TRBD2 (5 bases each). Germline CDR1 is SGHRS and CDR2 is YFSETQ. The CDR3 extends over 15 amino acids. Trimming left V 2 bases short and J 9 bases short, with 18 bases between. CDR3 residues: CASSFRGERSSEQFF. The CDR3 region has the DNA TGCGCCAGCAGCTTCCGGGGCGAGAGGTCCAGTGAGCAGTTCTTC.

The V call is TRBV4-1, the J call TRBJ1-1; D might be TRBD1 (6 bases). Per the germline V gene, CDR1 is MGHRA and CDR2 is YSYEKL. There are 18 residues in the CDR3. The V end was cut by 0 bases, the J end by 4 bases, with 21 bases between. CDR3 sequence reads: CASSQDQRGAALVTEAFF. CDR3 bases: TGCGCCAGCAGCCAAGATCAGCGGGGGGCGGCACTGGTCACTGAAGCTTTCTTT.